This TCR beta chain was documented in a study of chemoradiotherapy in HPV16-positive cancers. Method: immunoSEQ multiplex PCR; TCRdb's copy keeps in-frame clones and lacks some. Of thousands of clones in the sample, around three quarters are singletons; the top ten hold around 7.7%. Germline V gene data show CDR1 as LNHNV and CDR2 as YYDKDF (reference sequence). Trimming shortened V by 2 bases and J by 0 bases, and 11 bases separated the two germline ends. This CDR3 is built from 16 residues. This specimen was collected from a patient who underwent chemoradiotherapy. The TCR was taken from a human donor with HPV-associated anogenital cancer. The rearrangement links TRBV15 to TRBJ2-1; a possible D gene is TRBD2 (5 bases). In nucleotides, the CDR3 is TGTGCCACCAGCAGAAGAGGGTCGAGCTCCTACAATGAGCAGTTCTTC. As protein: CATSRRGSSSYNEQFF.